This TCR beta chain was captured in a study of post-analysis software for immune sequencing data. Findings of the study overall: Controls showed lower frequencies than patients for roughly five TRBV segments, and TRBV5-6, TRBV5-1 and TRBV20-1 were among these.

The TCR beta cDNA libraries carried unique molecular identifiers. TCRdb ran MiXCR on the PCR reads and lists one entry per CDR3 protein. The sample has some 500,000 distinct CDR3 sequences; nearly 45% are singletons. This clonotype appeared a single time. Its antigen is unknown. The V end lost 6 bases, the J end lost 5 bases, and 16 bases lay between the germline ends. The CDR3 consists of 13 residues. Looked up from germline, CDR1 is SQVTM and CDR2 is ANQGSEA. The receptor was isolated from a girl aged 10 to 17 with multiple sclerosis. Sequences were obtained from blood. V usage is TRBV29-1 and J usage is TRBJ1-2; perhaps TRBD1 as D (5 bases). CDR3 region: CSVRGTAVYGYTF. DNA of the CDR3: TGCAGCGTAAGAGGGACGGCAGTTTATGGCTACACCTTC.